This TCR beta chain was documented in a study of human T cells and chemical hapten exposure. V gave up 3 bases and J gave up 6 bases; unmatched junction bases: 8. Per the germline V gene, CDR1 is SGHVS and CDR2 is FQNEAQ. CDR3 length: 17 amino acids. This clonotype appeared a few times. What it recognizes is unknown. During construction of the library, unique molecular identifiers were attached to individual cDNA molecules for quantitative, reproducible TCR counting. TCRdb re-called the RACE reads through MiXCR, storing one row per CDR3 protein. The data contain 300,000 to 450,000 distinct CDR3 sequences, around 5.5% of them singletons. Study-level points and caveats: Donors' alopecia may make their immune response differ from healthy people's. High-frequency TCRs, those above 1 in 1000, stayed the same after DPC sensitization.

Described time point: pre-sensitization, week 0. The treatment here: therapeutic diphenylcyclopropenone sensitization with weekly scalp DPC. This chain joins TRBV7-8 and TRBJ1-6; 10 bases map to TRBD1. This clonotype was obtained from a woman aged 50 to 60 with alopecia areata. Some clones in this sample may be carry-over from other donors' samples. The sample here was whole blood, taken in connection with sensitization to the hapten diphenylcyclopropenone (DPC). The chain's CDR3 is CASSFSGTGAVNSPLHF. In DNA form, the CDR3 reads TGTGCCAGCAGCTTCTCCGGGACAGGGGCGGTTAATTCACCCCTCCACTTT. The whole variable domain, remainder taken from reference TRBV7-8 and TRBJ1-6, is GAGVSQSPRYKVAKRGQDVALRCDPISGHVSLFWYQQALGQGPEFLTYFQNEAQLDKSGLPSDRFFAERPEGSVSTLKIQRTQQEDSAVYLCASSFSGTGAVNSPLHFGNGTRLTVT.